The 3 T cell receptor beta chains listed next were all sequenced from one sample in a study of blood T cell repertoires in COVID-19. Here immunoSEQ multiplex PCR was the method, and the copy in TCRdb shows in-frame clones only, minus some. The table shows some 41,000 clones, with around 85% occurring only once. What was sequenced was peripheral blood. The receptors derive from a man in his forties with active or convalescent COVID-19.

The chain has TRBV30 and TRBJ1-6; TRBD1 is a possible D gene (5 bases). This CDR3 is built from 16 residues. The germline V gene has CDR1 GTSNPN and CDR2 SVGIG (reference sequence). V lost 2 bases and J lost 7, with 18 bases in between. This CDR3 reads CAWSRAGKVGNSPLHF. Here the CDR3 DNA reads TGTGCCTGGAGTCGGGCAGGGAAGGTGGGGAATTCACCCCTCCACTTT.

The rearrangement joins TRBV7-9 to TRBJ2-5; TRBD2 agrees at 9 bases. The J segment lost 4 bases and the V segment lost 4 bases, leaving 13 bases of the junction unmatched. CDR1 is SEHNR, CDR2 FQNEAQ, per germline (reference sequence). The CDR3 spans 17 residues. The CDR3 spells CASSSQGAGGPRETQYF. The CDR3 bases are TGTGCCAGCAGCTCTCAGGGCGCGGGAGGGCCCAGAGAGACCCAGTACTTC.

This clone was detected only a few times. This chain joins TRBV19 and TRBJ1-2, with D perhaps matching TRBD1 (5 bases). There are 16 residues in the CDR3. V lost 2 bases and J 1 base, leaving 14 bases between the germline ends. Germline V gives CDR1 LNHDA, CDR2 SQIVND (reference sequence). This CDR3 is CASSISAGLGNYGYTF. CDR3 in DNA: TGTGCCAGTAGTATATCGGCAGGGCTAGGTAACTATGGCTACACCTTC. Full variable domain (remainder filled in from reference TRBV19 and TRBJ1-2): DGGITQSPKYLFRKEGQNVTLSCEQNLNHDAMYWYRQDPGQGLRLIYYSQIVNDFQKGDIAEGYSVSREKKESFPLTVTSAQKNPTAFYLCASSISAGLGNYGYTFGSGTRLTVV.